What follows describes a single TCR beta chain. It lacks a known antigen. Base qualities are not at hand, and no much larger clone is one base apart. Unfractionated whole blood was collected in Tempus Blood RNA tubes, and total RNA was extracted from that blood. A few healthy volunteers were used as TCR sequencing controls and were bled at day 0, 2 weeks and 6 weeks. These data originate in a study of human T cells and chemical hapten exposure (dated by TCRdb to the early 2020s). Notes on the research overall: Libraries were pooled for sequencing, and variation in per-sample TCR yields was attributed mainly to small differences in library volumes within the pool. In alopecia patients, the study followed how the peripheral blood TCR repertoire changed in vivo over primary and secondary sensitization to diphenylcyclopropenone (DPC), a hapten. Each blood RNA sample was used to sequence both TCR alpha and TCR beta chains.

The method was 5' RACE. TCRdb shows the sequencer as Illumina MiSeq. Library preparation attached unique molecular identifiers to individual cDNA molecules for quantitative, reproducible TCR counting. The authors' analysis ran thus. The median number of TCRs per sample was roughly 94,000, ranging from about 20,000 to 750,000. The Decombinator software suite was used to annotate V, J and CDR3 in the TCR reads. For the PS versus PT1 abundance plots, all samples were subsampled to the same number of TCRs (28,000). TCRs were defined as expanded if absent before sensitization and observed at least eight times at the 2-week time point. The public reads were quality trimmed at Q25 with fastp and then assembled into clones with MiXCR by TCRdb, keeping productive beta chains. Under each unique CDR3 protein, matching rows form one entry showing the most common genes and DNA. For this entry, the V and J calls and clone size follow TCRdb and not the study's own pipeline. For this sample the table gives over 95,000 distinct CDR3 sequences, of which roughly 18% were detected only once. The ten largest clones take up around 3% of the sample.

General study outcomes and caveats: The number of TCRs above 1 in 1000 frequency did not change with DPC sensitization; there was no evidence of global repertoire structure alterations. Repeated subsampling changed both the strength of the expansion versus patch-test correlation and the threshold at which the correlation became significant.

The CDR3, from cysteine to phenylalanine, totals 13 residues. The DNA shown is the 39-base CDR3, in frame from base 1. V gives up 6 bases and J gives up 2 bases, and the segment between their germline ends measures 11 bases. The receptor chain draws on TRBV12-3 or TRBV12-4 and TRBJ2-7; the D gene is not confidently resolved. This clonotype originated in a human donor in good health. The sequence in DNA is TGTGCCAGCAGAGCCGGGCTACCCTACGAGCAGTACTTC. Its product reads: CASRAGLPYEQYF.